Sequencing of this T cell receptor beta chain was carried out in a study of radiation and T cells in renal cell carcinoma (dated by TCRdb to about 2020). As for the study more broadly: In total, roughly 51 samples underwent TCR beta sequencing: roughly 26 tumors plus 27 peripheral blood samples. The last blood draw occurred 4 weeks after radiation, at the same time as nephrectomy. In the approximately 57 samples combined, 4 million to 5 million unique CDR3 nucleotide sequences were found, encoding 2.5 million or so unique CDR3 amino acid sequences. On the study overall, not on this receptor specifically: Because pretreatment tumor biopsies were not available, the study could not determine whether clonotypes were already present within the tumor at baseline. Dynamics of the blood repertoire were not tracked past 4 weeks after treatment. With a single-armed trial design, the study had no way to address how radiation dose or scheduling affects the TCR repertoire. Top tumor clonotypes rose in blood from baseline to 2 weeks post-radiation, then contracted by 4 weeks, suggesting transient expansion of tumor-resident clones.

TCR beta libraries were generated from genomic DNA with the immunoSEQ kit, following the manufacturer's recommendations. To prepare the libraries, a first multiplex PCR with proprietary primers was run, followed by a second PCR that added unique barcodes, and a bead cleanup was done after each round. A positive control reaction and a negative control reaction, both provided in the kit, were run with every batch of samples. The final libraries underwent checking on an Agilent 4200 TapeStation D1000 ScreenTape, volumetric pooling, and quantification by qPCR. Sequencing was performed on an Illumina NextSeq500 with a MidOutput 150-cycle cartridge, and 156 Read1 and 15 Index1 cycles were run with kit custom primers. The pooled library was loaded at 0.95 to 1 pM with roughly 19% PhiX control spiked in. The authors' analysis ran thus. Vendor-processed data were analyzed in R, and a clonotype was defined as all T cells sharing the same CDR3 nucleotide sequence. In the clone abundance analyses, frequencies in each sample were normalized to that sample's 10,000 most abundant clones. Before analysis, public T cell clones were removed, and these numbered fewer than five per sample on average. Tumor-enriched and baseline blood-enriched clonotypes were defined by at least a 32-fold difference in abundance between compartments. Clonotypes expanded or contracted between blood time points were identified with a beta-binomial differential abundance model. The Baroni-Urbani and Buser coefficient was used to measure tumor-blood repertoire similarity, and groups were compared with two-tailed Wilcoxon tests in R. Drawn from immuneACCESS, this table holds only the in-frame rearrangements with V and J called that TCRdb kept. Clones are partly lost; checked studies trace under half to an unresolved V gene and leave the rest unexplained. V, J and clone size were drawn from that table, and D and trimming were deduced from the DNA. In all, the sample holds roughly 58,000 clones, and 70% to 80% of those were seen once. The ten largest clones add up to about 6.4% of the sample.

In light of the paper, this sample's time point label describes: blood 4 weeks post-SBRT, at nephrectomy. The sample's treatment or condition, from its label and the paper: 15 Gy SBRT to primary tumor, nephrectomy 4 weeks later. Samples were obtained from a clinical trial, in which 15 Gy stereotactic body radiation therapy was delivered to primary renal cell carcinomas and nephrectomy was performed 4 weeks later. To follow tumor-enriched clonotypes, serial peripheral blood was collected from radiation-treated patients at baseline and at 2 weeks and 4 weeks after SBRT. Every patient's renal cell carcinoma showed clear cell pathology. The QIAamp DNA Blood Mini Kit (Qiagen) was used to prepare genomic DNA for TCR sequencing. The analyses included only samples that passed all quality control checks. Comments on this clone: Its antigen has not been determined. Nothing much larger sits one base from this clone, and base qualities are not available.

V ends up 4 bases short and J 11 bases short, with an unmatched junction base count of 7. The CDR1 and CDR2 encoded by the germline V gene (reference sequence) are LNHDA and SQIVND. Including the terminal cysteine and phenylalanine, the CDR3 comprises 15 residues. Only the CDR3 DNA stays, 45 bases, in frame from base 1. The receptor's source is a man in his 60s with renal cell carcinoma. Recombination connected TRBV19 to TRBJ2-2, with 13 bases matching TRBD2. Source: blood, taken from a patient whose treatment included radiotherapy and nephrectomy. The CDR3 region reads CASSTGTSGASELFF. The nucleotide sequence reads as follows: TGTGCCAGTAGTACAGGGACTAGCGGGGCGTCCGAGCTGTTTTTT.